Listed here are 9 T cell receptor beta chains from one sample, sequenced in a study of blood T cell repertoires in COVID-19 (TCRdb year 2020). The library was built by means of the immunoSEQ multiplex PCR assay. TCRdb holds this immuneACCESS table with in-frame rearrangements only. Some clones are missing; in checked studies, unresolved V genes explain under half, and the rest has no known cause. Counted in this sample were 220,000 or so clones; more than 65% of them appeared once. The ten largest account for 2% to 2.5% of the sample. Sequencing was done on a sample of peripheral blood. The receptors originated from a woman aged 60 to 75 with acute or convalescent COVID-19.

This clone was found once. This chain connects TRBV5-6 to TRBJ1-1, with no clear D. The CDR3 totals 13 residues. V was shortened by 4 bases and J by 1 base, with 8 bases between the two germline ends. Looked up from germline, CDR1 is SGHDT and CDR2 is YYEEEE. CDR3 coding DNA: TGTGCCAGCAGCCCCCTAGGGAACACTGAAGCTTTCTTT. Protein: CASSPLGNTEAFF.

V and J are TRBV5-1 and TRBJ2-3, with 13 bases identical to TRBD2. The ends lost 4 bases at V and 5 bases at J; junction bases unmatched: 4. This CDR3 is built from 15 residues. CDR1 SGHRS and CDR2 YFSETQ come from the germline V gene. The CDR3 DNA reads as TGCGCCAGCAGCGGCGGACTAGCGGGGGAAGATACGCAGTATTTT. Residues: CASSGGLAGEDTQYF.

The chain has TRBV15 and TRBJ1-4, with 9 nucleotides matching TRBD1. From germline, CDR1 is LNHNV and CDR2 YYDKDF (reference sequence). The CDR3 sequence is 19 residues long. V gave up 7 bases and J gave up 1 base; unmatched junction bases: 16. CDR3 DNA sequence: TGTGCCACCAAAAATATAAAGGGACAGGGTTCGGGAACTAATGAAAAACTGTTTTTT. Amino acid sequence: CATKNIKGQGSGTNEKLFF.

The rearrangement links TRBV5-6 to TRBJ1-4; weak D call: TRBD1 (5 bases). V dropped 1 base and J dropped 8 bases, with 12 bases sitting between them. The germline V gene has CDR1 SGHDT and CDR2 YYEEEE. The CDR3 has 14 amino acids. The CDR3 sequence: CASSLRGGKEKLFF. The CDR3 DNA is TGTGCCAGCAGCTTGCGCGGGGGAAAGGAAAAACTGTTTTTT.

J is TRBJ1-1 and V is TRBV7-8; 8 bases fit TRBD1. CDR3 length: 14 amino acids. Germline loops: CDR1 SGHVS, CDR2 FQNEAQ. J gave up 3 bases and V 4 bases, and 4 bases lay outside the gene matches. Here the CDR3 DNA reads TGTGCCAGCAGCTCGACAGGGGCTCACACTGAAGCTTTCTTT. It yields the protein CASSSTGAHTEAFF.

This clone has more than one count but fewer than ten. The chain uses TRBV10-3 and TRBJ1-2; a possible D gene is TRBD1 (6 bases). Trimming removed 8 bases from V and 5 bases from J, with 15 bases in between. CDR1 is ENHRY, CDR2 SYGVKD, per germline. This CDR3 is built from 13 residues. CDR3 in amino acids: CAIRQAGEYGYTF. CDR3 bases: TGTGCCATCCGACAGGCCGGAGAGTATGGCTACACCTTC.

This clone was counted a few times. The chain is built from TRBV19 and TRBJ1-1; 7 nucleotides agree with TRBD1. This CDR3 is 15 amino acids long. V lost 3 bases and J lost 2; bases outside the gene matches: 6. From germline, CDR1 is LNHDA and CDR2 SQIVND (reference sequence). CDR3 region: CASSILGGPNTEAFF. CDR3 DNA: TGTGCCAGTAGTATCTTAGGGGGCCCCAACACTGAAGCTTTCTTT. Based on the CDR3 plus reference TRBV19 and TRBJ1-1, the full variable domain is DGGITQSPKYLFRKEGQNVTLSCEQNLNHDAMYWYRQDPGQGLRLIYYSQIVNDFQKGDIAEGYSVSREKKESFPLTVTSAQKNPTAFYLCASSILGGPNTEAFFGQGTRLTVV.

V is TRBV7-8 and J is TRBJ1-5, with unresolved D. CDR1 and CDR2 from the germline V gene are SGHVS and FQNEAQ. This CDR3 comprises 13 residues. Trimming took off 1 base at V and 5 bases at J, with 6 bases between the two ends. CDR3 region: CASSLVEYQPQHF. In DNA, the CDR3 is TGTGCCAGCAGCTTAGTGGAGTATCAGCCCCAGCATTTT. Full variable domain (outside the CDR3, taken from reference TRBV7-8 and TRBJ1-5): GAGVSQSPRYKVAKRGQDVALRCDPISGHVSLFWYQQALGQGPEFLTYFQNEAQLDKSGLPSDRFFAERPEGSVSTLKIQRTQQEDSAVYLCASSLVEYQPQHFGDGTRLSIL.

The genes are TRBV13 and TRBJ2-2, with D perhaps matching TRBD1 (5 bases). The V end lost 3 bases, the J end lost 0 bases, and 14 bases lay between the germline ends. From germline, CDR1 is PRHDT and CDR2 FYEKMQ (reference sequence). There are 17 residues in the CDR3. The CDR3, as DNA: TGTGCCAGCAGCTTGGGGCCGGTGGCGACGAACACCGGGGAGCTGTTTTTT. Amino acids: CASSLGPVATNTGELFF.